One and the same sample provided the 26 T cell receptor beta chains below, sequenced in a study of post-analysis software for immune sequencing data. Findings of the study overall: Controls showed lower frequencies than patients for five TRBV segments, and TRBV5-6, TRBV5-1 and TRBV20-1 were among these.

The antigens of these receptors remain unknown. Built from TCR beta cDNA, the libraries had unique molecular identifiers in them. Via MiXCR, TCRdb re-called the PCR reads, giving one row per CDR3 protein. The sample contains 450,000 to 700,000 distinct CDR3 sequences, roughly 46% of which appear only once. Sequenced sample: blood. The receptor source for this set is a girl aged 5-17 years with multiple sclerosis.

This chain links TRBV3-1 with TRBJ2-3, with a weak D call TRBD2 (6 bases). Germline assignment: CDR1 LGHDT and CDR2 YNNKEL (reference sequence). With 0 bases removed from V and 5 bases from J, the gap between germline ends came to 12 bases. The length of the CDR3 is 15 residues. The CDR3 nucleotides read TGTGCCAGCAGCCAAGATCGCGGTAGCGGAGATACGCAGTATTTT. Translation gives CASSQDRGSGDTQYF.

This clonotype was found once. The rearrangement joins TRBV6-1 to TRBJ2-1; 7 positions agree with TRBD1. From germline, CDR1 is MNHNS and CDR2 SASEGT. With V trimmed by 6 bases and J by 2 bases, 7 bases remained unmatched. The CDR3 extends over 15 amino acids. In nucleotides, the CDR3 is TGTGCCAGCAGGCGACAGGGTAACCCCTACAATGAGCAGTTCTTC. Amino acid sequence: CASRRQGNPYNEQFF.

This clonotype turned up a few times. The chain recombines TRBV10-3 with TRBJ2-7; D unclear. This CDR3 comprises 13 residues. Germline lookup yields CDR1 ENHRY and CDR2 SYGVKD. With 5 bases removed from V and 5 bases from J, the gap between germline ends came to 13 bases. The CDR3 loop is CAISREPPNEQYF. The DNA of the CDR3 is TGTGCCATCAGTCGCGAGCCTCCCAACGAGCAGTACTTC.

The chain is built from TRBV5-1 and TRBJ2-5; unclear D gene. The CDR3 length is 13 residues. V was trimmed by 4 bases and J by 2 bases, leaving 9 bases between them. Per the germline V gene, CDR1 is SGHRS and CDR2 is YFSETQ. The CDR3 coding sequence is TGCGCCAGCAGCGGACCGGTACAAGAGACCCAGTACTTC. It translates to CASSGPVQETQYF.

The chain joins TRBV9 to TRBJ2-3; a weak D match, TRBD2 (6 bases). Germline V lookup: CDR1 SGDLS, CDR2 YYNGEE. Deletions cut 5 bases from V and 2 bases from J, with 18 bases between. The CDR3 consists of 16 residues. The CDR3 DNA reads TGTGCCAGCAGTCCTCTCAGGGTAGCGGCCACAGATACGCAGTATTTT. Translation gives CASSPLRVAATDTQYF.

The V and J genes are TRBV29-1 and TRBJ2-3; 9 nucleotides agree with TRBD2. J lost 5 bases, V lost 7 bases, and 7 bases had no gene match. This CDR3 comprises 13 residues. CDR1 is SQVTM, CDR2 ANQGSEA, per germline. CDR3 DNA: TGCAGCGCGAGCGGGGGGCATGGAGATACGCAGTATTTT. Translating gives CSASGGHGDTQYF.

This clonotype was observed a few times. This sequence joins TRBV2 and TRBJ1-2, with D possibly matching TRBD1 (6 bases). CDR1 and CDR2 (germline): SNHLY, FYNNEI. CDR3 length: 14 amino acids. V was trimmed by 3 bases and J by 5 bases, leaving 13 bases between them. This CDR3 reads CASSEDQGPYGYTF. CDR3 coding DNA: TGTGCCAGCAGTGAGGATCAGGGGCCTTATGGCTACACCTTC.

The chain recombines TRBV5-1 with TRBJ2-5, with a weak D call TRBD1 (7 bases). CDR1 is SGHRS, CDR2 YFSETQ, per germline. Trimming left V 4 bases short and J 2 bases short, with 12 bases between. CDR3 length: 14 amino acids. The CDR3 DNA is TGCGCCAGCAGCCCTCCAGGGGGGCAAGAGACCCAGTACTTC. As protein: CASSPPGGQETQYF. The full variable domain, rest sourced from reference TRBV5-1 and TRBJ2-5, is KAGVTQTPRYLIKTRGQQVTLSCSPISGHRSVSWYQQTPGQGLQFLFEYFSETQRNKGNFPGRFSGRQFSNSRSEMNVSTLELGDSALYLCASSPPGGQETQYFGPGTRLLVL.

This clonotype was detected a few times. The CDR3 reads CASSKGLVIQYF. In DNA form, the CDR3 reads TGTGCCAGCAGCAAGGGACTTGTCATTCAGTACTTC. This chain links TRBV11-2 with TRBJ2-4, with D perhaps TRBD2 (6 bases). The CDR3 has 12 amino acids. The germline V gene encodes CDR1 SGHAT and CDR2 FQNNGV. V was shortened by 5 bases and J by 9 bases, with 11 bases between the two germline ends.

As regards this clonotype: A single base separates this from a much larger clone, so it may be a read error. The chain links TRBV7-7 to TRBJ2-4; 7 bases agree with TRBD1. The end of the DNA aligns better with TRBJ2-7, so the J call may be wrong. This CDR3 comprises 18 residues. CDR1 is SSHAT, CDR2 FNYEAQ, per germline (reference sequence). CDR3 sequence (DNA): TGTGCTAGCAGCTTCTATCCCGACAGGGTTCCCTCAACGAGCGAGCAGTACTTC. Translation gives CASSFYPDRVPSTSEQYF.

This chain joins TRBV9 and TRBJ2-1; D possibly matches TRBD1 or TRBD2 (7 bases each). This CDR3 has 15 residues. Germline CDR1 is SGDLS and CDR2 is YYNGEE. V dropped 2 bases and J dropped 5 bases, with 14 bases sitting between them. The CDR3 here is CASSVGRGRNNEQFF. The CDR3 nucleotides read TGTGCCAGCAGCGTGGGGAGGGGGCGAAACAATGAGCAGTTCTTC.

About this clonotype itself: Being one base from a much bigger clone, this may be a read error. The V call is TRBV12-3 or TRBV12-4, the J call TRBJ2-7; the D is unclear. This CDR3 contains 11 residues. This CDR3 is CASSHSYERYF. Written as DNA, the CDR3 is TGTGCCAGCAGCCACTCCTACGAGCGGTACTTC.

Comment on this clonotype: The junction shows a germline mismatch at one end, possibly a read error. The chain uses TRBV29-1 and TRBJ2-4; TRBD2 aligns across 8 bases. The J call may be wrong; the DNA end is better matched by TRBJ2-7. The V gene's germline CDR1 is SQVTM and CDR2 ANQGSEA. The CDR3 is 15 amino acids. DNA for the CDR3: TGCAGCGCTGAATTCACTAGCGGCCAGACCTACGAGCAGTACTTC. It translates to CSAEFTSGQTYEQYF.

This clonotype came up once. The V gene is TRBV20-1, the J gene TRBJ1-5; possibly TRBD1 for D (6 bases). Germline-derived CDR1 and CDR2 are DFQATT and SNEGSKA (reference sequence). The CDR3 totals 13 residues. V was pared by 4 bases and J by 4 bases, with 11 bases between. The CDR3 protein is CSATRGLNQPQHF. The CDR3 DNA reads as TGCAGTGCTACCAGGGGCCTTAATCAGCCCCAGCATTTT.

The chain uses TRBV29-1 and TRBJ2-7; 8 bases are shared with TRBD2. From germline, CDR1 is SQVTM and CDR2 ANQGSEA. This CDR3 is 16 amino acids long. Unmatched junction bases numbered 13, after V lost 3 bases and J lost 3 bases. CDR3 amino acids: CSVDLSGREGSYEQYF. The CDR3 DNA follows: TGCAGCGTTGATCTCAGCGGGAGAGAGGGAAGCTACGAGCAGTACTTC.

Points on this clonotype: Relative to the germline gene, one junction end is altered; a read error may explain this. The chain links TRBV11-2 to TRBJ1-2; TRBD1 matches at 7 bases. This CDR3 is 14 amino acids long. Germline V gene sequence: CDR1 SGHAT, CDR2 FQNNGV. Here the CDR3 reads CASSSHDREVGYTF. For the CDR3, the DNA is TGTGCCAGTAGCTCTCACGACAGGGAAGTTGGCTACACCTTC. The variable domain in full, with the rest retrieved from reference TRBV11-2 and TRBJ1-2, is EAGVAQSPRYKIIEKRQSVAFWCNPISGHATLYWYQQILGQGPKLLIQFQNNGVVDDSQLPKDRFSAERLKGVDSTLKIQPAKLEDSAVYLCASSSHDREVGYTFGSGTRLTVV.

The V call is TRBV5-1, the J call TRBJ1-2, with D tentatively TRBD1 (6 bases). Germline V lookup: CDR1 SGHRS, CDR2 YFSETQ. Trimming cost V 4 bases and J 5 bases, with 18 bases left between them. CDR3 length equals 15 residues. The CDR3 protein is CASSRTDSGSYGYTF. For the CDR3, the DNA is TGCGCCAGCAGCAGGACAGATTCGGGTTCTTATGGCTACACCTTC.

This clonotype was recorded a few times. The rearrangement joins TRBV7-8 to TRBJ2-7; 7 nucleotides line up with TRBD1. CDR3 size: 14 residues. The germline CDR1 and CDR2 sequences are SGHVS and FQNEAQ. With 8 bases clipped from V and 2 bases from J, the junction kept 9 bases outside the gene matches. CDR3 nucleotide sequence: TGTGCCAGCGGACGAGACAGGGTGGCCTACGAGCAGTACTTC. It translates to CASGRDRVAYEQYF.

The chain has TRBV6-5 and TRBJ2-7; no firm D call. The length of the CDR3 is 11 residues. Looked up from germline, CDR1 is MNHEY and CDR2 is SVGAGI. The ends were cut back, 6 bases at V and 3 bases at J, with 6 bases in the middle. CDR3 nucleotide sequence: TGTGCCAGCAGGAGAGACTACGAGCAGTACTTC. Translating gives CASRRDYEQYF.

This clonotype appeared a few times. The chain has TRBV20-1 and TRBJ2-6; D possibly corresponds to TRBD1 (5 bases). Germline V gene lookup returns CDR1 DFQATT and CDR2 SNEGSKA (reference sequence). This CDR3 is 15 amino acids long. Deletions cut 0 bases from V and 4 bases from J, with 10 bases between. The CDR3 protein is CSARDRVAGANVLTF. Written as DNA, the CDR3 is TGCAGTGCTAGAGACAGGGTCGCCGGGGCCAACGTCCTGACTTTC.

In this sample, this clonotype turned up many times. The chain joins TRBV5-1 to TRBJ2-3, with D tentatively TRBD1 (6 bases). The CDR3 extends over 12 amino acids. The V gene lost 3 bases and the J gene lost 6 bases, with 8 bases spanning the gap. Per germline, CDR1 SGHRS and CDR2 YFSETQ. CDR3 residues: CASSSGVDTQYF. DNA for the CDR3: TGCGCCAGCAGCTCAGGGGTGGATACGCAGTATTTT.

This clonotype was seen a handful of times. This chain links TRBV12-3 or TRBV12-4 with TRBJ1-2; D not resolved. CDR3 length: 12 residues. V lost 2 bases to trimming and J lost 8 bases, with 9 bases between them. The CDR3 loop reads CASSLREIGYTF. The CDR3 DNA reads TGTGCCAGCAGTTTAAGGGAGATCGGCTACACCTTC.

The genes are TRBV7-9 and TRBJ1-2; D is unresolved. The V gene's germline CDR1 is SEHNR and CDR2 FQNEAQ (reference sequence). The CDR3 has 13 amino acids. V was shortened by 5 bases and J by 3 bases, with 10 bases between the two germline ends. The CDR3: CASSRRQDYGYTF. The CDR3 nucleotides read TGTGCCAGCAGCCGACGGCAGGACTATGGCTACACCTTC. The whole variable domain, remainder taken from reference TRBV7-9 and TRBJ1-2, is DTGVSQNPRHKITKRGQNVTFRCDPISEHNRLYWYRQTLGQGPEFLTYFQNEAQLEKSRLLSDRFSAERPKGSFSTLEIQRTEQGDSAMYLCASSRRQDYGYTFGSGTRLTVV.

This clonotype was counted only a few times. V and J are TRBV4-1 and TRBJ2-6; no clear D gene. The germline CDR1 and CDR2 sequences are MGHRA and YSYEKL. The ends were cut back, 3 bases at V and 1 base at J, with 7 bases in the middle. The length of the CDR3 is 15 residues. The CDR3, as DNA: TGCGCCAGCAGCCAGGCTCCTTCTGGGGCCAACGTCCTGACTTTC. This translates into CASSQAPSGANVLTF.

This clonotype was seen more than once but under ten times. The V gene is TRBV7-2, the J gene TRBJ2-3; TRBD1 might be the D (5 bases). The CDR3 is 14 residues long. The V gene lost 3 bases and the J gene lost 1 base, with 8 bases spanning the gap. Germline assignment: CDR1 SGHTA and CDR2 FQGNSA. CDR3 sequence reads: CASSFETGTDTQYF. In DNA, the CDR3 is TGTGCCAGCAGCTTTGAGACAGGCACAGATACGCAGTATTTT. The complete variable domain, with remaining parts taken from reference TRBV7-2 and TRBJ2-3, reads GAGVSQSPSNKVTEKGKDVELRCDPISGHTALYWYRQSLGQGLEFLIYFQGNSAPDKSGLPSDRFSAERTGGSVSTLTIQRTQQEDSAVYLCASSFETGTDTQYFGPGTRLTVL.

The V gene is TRBV12-3 or TRBV12-4, the J gene TRBJ1-2; TRBD1 agrees at 7 bases. V was pared by 6 bases and J by 8 bases, with 3 bases of the junction left unmatched. CDR3 size: 11 residues. The CDR3 DNA sequence: TGTGCCAGCAGGGGACAGATCGGCTACACCTTC. This sequence encodes CASRGQIGYTF.